The TCR beta chain described here comes from a study of blood T cell repertoires in COVID-19. About the study: Material from acute and convalescent COVID-19 was sourced from the United States, Italy and Spain. PBMCs, B-cell-depleted T cells, or T cells were the source of the cDNA or gDNA that made up the material.

CDR3 size: 13 residues. Germline CDR1 SGHNT, CDR2 YENEEA. V lost 0 bases and J lost 11, with 8 bases in between. In the source study's methods: Amplification of reference gene primers was used by the study to estimate nucleated cell counts. TCRdb's table, derived via immunoSEQ multiplex PCR, lists solely in-frame clones and lacks some. D and trimming come from the DNA, and the V and J calls and clone size come from that table. The data show 180,000 or so clones, with over 70% seen just once and roughly 4% held by the top ten. This receptor was taken from a woman in her 50s in a cohort exposed to, infected with or recovered from COVID-19 (not recorded which). The material sequenced was PBMCs or T cells enriched from blood (not recorded which). The chain uses TRBV11-3 and TRBJ1-6; D is unresolved. The CDR3 DNA reads TGTGCCAGCAGCTTAGACCCCGTAGCACCCCTCCACTTT. Encoded protein: CASSLDPVAPLHF.